This T cell receptor (beta chain) came from a study of T cells in Graves' hyperthyroidism and ophthalmopathy. On the study more broadly: Initial diagnosis, before any treatment, was when peripheral blood was collected.

This clonotype occurred a few times. RNA transcripts were the template for amplifying TCR beta CDR3 regions. The HTBI primer set drove a first-round RT-PCR of the TCR CDR3. From the multiplex PCR reads, TCRdb called clonotypes with MiXCR, one entry per CDR3 protein. The sample holds 250,000 or so distinct CDR3 sequences, more than 12% seen once. CDR1 is SGHAT and CDR2 is FQNNGV in the germline V gene. This CDR3 has 15 amino acids. V lost 0 bases, J lost 6 bases, and 14 bases lay in between. The clonotype originates from a woman in her 40s with Graves' hyperthyroidism that later progressed to Graves' ophthalmopathy. Sequencing was carried out using blood. The genes are TRBV11-2 and TRBJ1-2; no firm D call. This chain's CDR3 is CASSLDPWTDDGYTF. In DNA, the CDR3 is TGTGCCAGCAGCTTAGATCCGTGGACGGATGATGGCTACACCTTC.